This T cell receptor (beta chain) was observed in a study of cytomegalovirus exposure and HLA in healthy donors. The PCR contained 60 Vbeta and 13 Jbeta primers. The method was immunoSEQ multiplex PCR; TCRdb's version includes in-frame clones alone and lacks a portion of them. The repertoire holds about 52,000 clones, with 45% to 70% as singletons. This clone has only a few counts. V lost 1 base and J lost 6; bases outside the gene matches: 8. The CDR3 covers 15 residues. Germline CDR1 and CDR2: GTSNPN and SVGIG (reference sequence). Material for sequencing was PBMCs. This TCR derives from a human donor in good health. The chain recombines TRBV30 with TRBJ1-4, with TRBD1 matching 7 bases. The CDR3 protein is CAWSAGQGGYEKLFF. In DNA form, the CDR3 reads TGTGCCTGGAGTGCCGGTCAGGGGGGTTATGAAAAACTGTTTTTT.